A single sample gave rise to the 7 T cell receptor beta chains below, sequenced in a study of T-cell memory formation after mild COVID-19. TCRdb itself ran the 5' RACE reads through MiXCR, one entry per CDR3 protein. This sample carries roughly 100,000 distinct CDR3 sequences, 9.5% to 15% of them seen once, and the ten largest clones take 27%. The source material was PBMCs or a T cell subset sorted from them (not recorded which). These receptors originate from an adult woman who had mild COVID-19 (a few samples of this study predate the infection). Cell type and time point are not known.

J is TRBJ1-1 and V is TRBV4-3, with TRBD1 matching over 7 bases. The CDR3 runs 16 residues. The junction had 11 bases not matched to a gene; V was cut back by 3 bases and J by 4 bases. CDR1 is LGHNA and CDR2 is YSLEER in the germline V gene. CDR3 amino acids: CASSQETGAWGTEAFF. CDR3 DNA: TGCGCCAGCAGCCAGGAAACAGGGGCGTGGGGCACTGAAGCTTTCTTT.

There are a few counts of this clonotype. This chain uses TRBV9 with TRBJ2-7; 12 bases agree with TRBD1. The germline gives CDR1 SGDLS, CDR2 YYNGEE. V gave up 4 bases and J gave up 7 bases; unmatched junction bases: 6. This CDR3 has 14 amino acids. The CDR3 region has the DNA TGTGCCAGCAGCCCGGGACAGGGGGCTATTGAGCAGTACTTC. This sequence encodes CASSPGQGAIEQYF.

This clonotype was detected only a few times. The chain has TRBV5-6 and TRBJ2-7, with a possible D match to TRBD1 (6 bases). V shed 0 bases and J shed 3 bases, with 16 bases lying between them. This CDR3 contains 16 residues. The germline CDR1 and CDR2 sequences are SGHDT and YYEEEE. The CDR3 is CASSLDSGTPDYEQYF. The CDR3 nucleotides read TGTGCCAGCAGCTTGGATTCTGGGACACCGGACTACGAGCAGTACTTC.

This clonotype has only a few counts. The V and J genes are TRBV19 and TRBJ2-1; D is undetermined. This CDR3 spans 14 amino acids. Germline CDR1 is LNHDA and CDR2 is SQIVND (reference sequence). V was cut by 10 bases and J by 4 bases, with 17 bases left in between. The CDR3 DNA sequence: TGTGCCACCCAGGTGGAGTTCCAGTACAATGAGCAGTTCTTC. This gives the protein CATQVEFQYNEQFF.

The rearrangement uses TRBV6-5 and TRBJ2-1; possible D gene TRBD1, 6 bases. Germline CDR1 is MNHEY and CDR2 is SVGAGI. CDR3 length: 13 residues. V was trimmed by 4 bases and J by 5 bases, leaving 9 bases between them. The CDR3 DNA follows: TGTGCCAGCAGTTGGGGGCCTGACAATGAGCAGTTCTTC. It is translated as CASSWGPDNEQFF.

The chain has TRBV15 and TRBJ2-7; D uncertain. This CDR3 has 15 residues. Germline V gene lookup returns CDR1 LNHNV and CDR2 YYDKDF (reference sequence). V shed 0 bases and J shed 3 bases, with 12 bases lying between them. In DNA form, the CDR3 reads TGTGCCACCAGCAGAGACAGGAATCAAAACTACGAGCAGTACTTC. It translates to CATSRDRNQNYEQYF.

The chain carries TRBV11-3 and TRBJ1-1, with D perhaps TRBD1 (5 bases). V shed 4 bases and J shed 8 bases, with 20 bases lying between them. CDR1 is SGHNT, CDR2 YENEEA, per germline. The CDR3 is 15 residues long. This chain's CDR3 is CASSSDSPPAKEAFF. Written as DNA, the CDR3 is TGTGCCAGCAGCTCCGACAGTCCCCCTGCCAAGGAAGCTTTCTTT.